One sample yielded the 14 T cell receptor beta chains listed below, sequenced in a study of cytomegalovirus exposure and HLA in healthy donors. With 60 Vbeta and 13 Jbeta primers, the PCR was carried out. Data came from immunoSEQ multiplex PCR; TCRdb stores just in-frame clones and leaves some out. The repertoire consists of 160,000 or so clones, with 80% occurring once and the leading ten covering around 5.8%. The sample taken for sequencing was PBMCs. The receptors here all came from a male donor in good health and CMV-seropositive.

The chain has TRBV19 and TRBJ1-4; possibly TRBD1 for D (6 bases). The V end was cut by 6 bases, the J end by 4 bases, with 15 bases between. The CDR3 has 15 residues. Germline-derived CDR1 and CDR2 are LNHDA and SQIVND (reference sequence). In DNA form, the CDR3 reads TGTGCCAGTAGCCCCCCTACAGGGAGTAATGAAAAACTGTTTTTT. Protein sequence: CASSPPTGSNEKLFF.

The chain is built from TRBV28 and TRBJ2-7; a weak D match, TRBD2 (6 bases). Trimming took 7 bases from V and 4 from J, leaving 17 bases between them. The CDR3 covers 14 residues. Germline V gene sequence: CDR1 MDHEN, CDR2 SYDVKM. The CDR3 loop reads CASTRDPGTYEQYF. Here the CDR3 DNA reads TGTGCCAGCACCAGGGACCCAGGGACTTACGAGCAGTACTTC. Based on the CDR3 plus reference TRBV28 and TRBJ2-7, the full variable domain is DVKVTQSSRYLVKRTGEKVFLECVQDMDHENMFWYRQDPGLGLRLIYFSYDVKMKEKGDIPEGYSVSREKKERFSLILESASTNQTSMYLCASTRDPGTYEQYFGPGTRLTVT.

CDR3 region: CASSPEAMNTGELFF. The CDR3, as DNA: TGTGCCAGCTCACCTGAGGCCATGAACACCGGGGAGCTGTTTTTT. The rearrangement uses TRBV18 and TRBJ2-2; D remains unclear. The V gene's germline CDR1 is KGHSH and CDR2 LQKENI. Deletions cut 3 bases from V and 1 base from J, with 9 bases between. The CDR3 spans 15 residues.

This clone was observed a handful of times. In DNA form, the CDR3 reads TGTGCCAGCAGCCACAGCGGGAGTGGCGGCAATGAGCAGTTCTTC. Encoded protein: CASSHSGSGGNEQFF. The chain joins TRBV7-9 to TRBJ2-1, with 8 bases that match TRBD2. Germline loops: CDR1 SEHNR, CDR2 FQNEAQ (reference sequence). The CDR3 sequence is 15 residues long. Trimming took 5 bases from V and 6 from J; bases not matched to a gene: 9.

The rearrangement joins TRBV7-9 to TRBJ1-2; D is uncertain. From germline, CDR1 is SEHNR and CDR2 FQNEAQ (reference sequence). V lost 2 bases and J lost 8, with 18 bases in between. The CDR3 length is 15 residues. DNA for the CDR3: TGTGCCAGCAGCTTAAACTCGTTATCGTCCGCGGGCTACACCTTC. As protein: CASSLNSLSSAGYTF.

The chain is built from TRBV7-2 and TRBJ1-1; TRBD1 might be the D (6 bases). The CDR3 consists of 14 residues. Looked up from germline, CDR1 is SGHTA and CDR2 is FQGNSA. The V end was cut by 7 bases, the J end by 2 bases, with 14 bases between. CDR3 nucleotides: TGTGCCAGCAAAGAGGGGGGGGTTAACACTGAAGCTTTCTTT. Amino acid sequence: CASKEGGVNTEAFF.

There are a few counts of this clone. V and J are TRBV7-9 and TRBJ2-6; weak D call: TRBD1 (6 bases). This CDR3 region has 17 residues. CDR1 and CDR2 from the germline V gene are SEHNR and FQNEAQ (reference sequence). V was shortened by 1 base and J by 0 bases, with 10 bases between the two germline ends. The CDR3 sequence is CASSLGQGISGANVLTF. The CDR3 coding sequence is TGTGCCAGCAGCTTAGGGCAGGGGATCTCTGGGGCCAACGTCCTGACTTTC.

The chain uses TRBV19 and TRBJ1-1; TRBD1 matches 7 bases. Germline-derived CDR1 and CDR2 are LNHDA and SQIVND (reference sequence). V shed 5 bases and J 5 bases; nucleotides not matched to a gene: 5. CDR3 length equals 13 residues. The CDR3 coding sequence is TGTGCCAGTAGTGCCACAGGGGCAACTGAAGCTTTCTTT. This encodes CASSATGATEAFF. Using reference TRBV19 and TRBJ1-1 for the parts outside the CDR3, the full variable domain is DGGITQSPKYLFRKEGQNVTLSCEQNLNHDAMYWYRQDPGQGLRLIYYSQIVNDFQKGDIAEGYSVSREKKESFPLTVTSAQKNPTAFYLCASSATGATEAFFGQGTRLTVV.

CDR3 protein: CASSLDLSTSGNSYEQYF. CDR3 coding DNA: TGTGCCAGCAGCTTAGATCTATCGACTAGCGGAAACTCCTACGAGCAGTACTTC. V and J are TRBV11-3 and TRBJ2-7, with 9 bases lining up with TRBD2. Germline CDR1 is SGHNT and CDR2 is YENEEA. V was clipped by 0 bases and J by 0 bases; unmatched bases: 9. CDR3 length: 18 amino acids.

The V and J genes are TRBV13 and TRBJ2-5; weak D call: TRBD1 (6 bases). The V gene's germline CDR1 is PRHDT and CDR2 FYEKMQ (reference sequence). The V and J ends lost 5 bases and 4 bases respectively, with 14 bases between them. The CDR3 sequence is 14 residues long. CDR3 amino acids: CASSHRSQGETQYF. CDR3 nucleotide sequence: TGTGCCAGCAGCCACCGTTCACAGGGAGAGACCCAGTACTTC.

The chain combines TRBV11-1 with TRBJ2-1, with D hard to call. Germline CDR1 SGHAT, CDR2 FQDESV (reference sequence). The CDR3 runs 11 residues. Trimming took off 4 bases at V and 7 bases at J, with 5 bases between the two ends. The CDR3 nucleotides are TGTGCCAGCAGCTACGAGAATGAGCAGTTCTTC. It codes for CASSYENEQFF.

The chain couples TRBV2 to TRBJ1-5, with TRBD1 as a possible D gene (6 bases). V lost 8 bases and J 6 bases, leaving 14 bases between the germline ends. This CDR3 is built from 13 residues. Germline V gene data show CDR1 as SNHLY and CDR2 as FYNNEI. CDR3 sequence reads: CASAPGVAQPQHF. The CDR3 coding sequence is TGTGCCAGCGCCCCAGGGGTGGCTCAGCCCCAGCATTTT.

The chain recombines TRBV7-8 with TRBJ2-7; 10 nucleotides agree with TRBD1. There are 16 residues in the CDR3. Germline values: CDR1 SGHVS, CDR2 FQNEAQ. The V gene end was trimmed by 7 bases and the J gene end by 5 bases; junction bases not matched to a gene: 14. CDR3 bases: TGTGCCAGCACTCCGAGACCGGGACAGGGGATCAACGAGCAGTACTTC. It translates to CASTPRPGQGINEQYF.

The chain has TRBV7-9 and TRBJ2-7; 7 bases align to TRBD1. Trimming removed 4 bases from V and 0 bases from J; junction bases left unmatched: 6. Germline CDR1 is SEHNR and CDR2 is FQNEAQ (reference sequence). The CDR3 sequence is 15 residues long. The CDR3 loop is CASSWDSMSSYEQYF. The CDR3 DNA sequence: TGTGCCAGCAGCTGGGACAGCATGAGCTCCTACGAGCAGTACTTC.